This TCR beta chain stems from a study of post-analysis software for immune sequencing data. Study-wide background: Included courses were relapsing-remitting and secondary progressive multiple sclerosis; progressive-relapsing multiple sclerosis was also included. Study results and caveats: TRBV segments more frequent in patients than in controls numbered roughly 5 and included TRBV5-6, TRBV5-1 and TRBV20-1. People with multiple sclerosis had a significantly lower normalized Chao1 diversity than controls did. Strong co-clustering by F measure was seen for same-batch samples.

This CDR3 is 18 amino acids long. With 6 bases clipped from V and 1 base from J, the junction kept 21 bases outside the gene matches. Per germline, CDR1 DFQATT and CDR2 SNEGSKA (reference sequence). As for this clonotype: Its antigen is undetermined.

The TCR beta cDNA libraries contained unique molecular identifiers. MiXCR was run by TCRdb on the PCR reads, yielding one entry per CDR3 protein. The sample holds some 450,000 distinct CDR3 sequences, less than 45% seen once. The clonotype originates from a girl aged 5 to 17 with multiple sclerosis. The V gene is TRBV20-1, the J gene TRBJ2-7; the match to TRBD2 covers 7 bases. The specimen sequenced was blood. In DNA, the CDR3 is TGCAGTGCGTGGGGGAATACCGGCGGGAGTAGGGGTTCCTACGAGCAGTACTTC. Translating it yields CSAWGNTGGSRGSYEQYF.